These 18 T cell receptor beta chains share one sample of origin, sequenced in a study of CD8+CD57+ T cells in acquired aplastic anemia. For sequencing, patients were chosen who had shown expansion of CD8+CD57+ cells by flow cytometry. CDR3 and TCR beta VDJ profiling relied on genomic DNA as the template. TCRdb reprocessed the reads with MiXCR, giving one entry per CDR3 protein. The sample holds around 200,000 distinct CDR3 sequences; 65% are singletons and the top ten take roughly 62%. The specimen sequenced was sorted CD4+, CD8+, or CD8+CD57+ T cells (not recorded which) from PBMCs. These receptors were taken from a human donor with aplastic anemia.

This clonotype came up once. The chain is built from TRBV2 and TRBJ1-2, with D perhaps matching TRBD1 (6 bases). This CDR3 region has 13 residues. Per the germline V gene, CDR1 is SNHLY and CDR2 is FYNNEI. The ends were cut back, 6 bases at V and 7 bases at J, with 15 bases in the middle. CDR3 coding DNA: TGTGCCAGCAGCCAAACTACAGGGTTTGGCTACACCTTC. It yields the protein CASSQTTGFGYTF.

This chain links TRBV12-3 or TRBV12-4 with TRBJ1-1, with D uncertain. The CDR3 loop spans 15 amino acids. Between the trimmed V and J ends, which lost 3 bases and 6 bases, there was a span of 17 bases. In DNA, the CDR3 is TGTGCCAGCAGTTTTTCGACGGGAGGTTCGCCTGAAGCTTTCTTT. Amino acids: CASSFSTGGSPEAFF.

The table lists this clonotype with a few counts. The rearrangement joins TRBV10-3 to TRBJ2-7, with TRBD1 identical over 7 bases. Germline V gene sequence: CDR1 ENHRY, CDR2 SYGVKD. The junction had 9 bases not matched to a gene; V was cut back by 8 bases and J by 5 bases. The CDR3 is made up of 13 amino acids. The CDR3 is CAIRDRAVNEQYF. The CDR3 DNA reads as TGTGCCATCCGAGACAGGGCGGTGAACGAGCAGTACTTC.

The V and J genes are TRBV7-9 and TRBJ1-6, with a tentative D call TRBD1 (6 bases). Looked up from germline, CDR1 is SEHNR and CDR2 is FQNEAQ (reference sequence). The V and J ends lost 0 bases and 6 bases respectively, with 9 bases between them. The CDR3 totals 15 residues. The CDR3 loop is CASSLAAGANSPLHF. In nucleotides, the CDR3 is TGTGCCAGCAGCTTAGCGGCAGGGGCTAATTCACCCCTCCACTTT.

This chain links TRBV19 with TRBJ1-1, with D unresolved. Germline values: CDR1 LNHDA, CDR2 SQIVND (reference sequence). V shed 8 bases and J shed 5 bases, with 12 bases lying between them. CDR3 length equals 12 residues. DNA of the CDR3: TGTGCCAGTGGCTTAGGAGAGACTGAAGCTTTCTTT. This translates into CASGLGETEAFF.

This clonotype was counted many times. V and J are TRBV2 and TRBJ1-1, with D perhaps matching TRBD1 (6 bases). Trimming took off 5 bases at V and 2 bases at J, with 24 bases between the two ends. This CDR3 region has 18 residues. The germline V gene encodes CDR1 SNHLY and CDR2 FYNNEI. CDR3 loop: CASSPVSQGSPTNTEAFF. CDR3 DNA sequence: TGTGCCAGCAGTCCCGTTTCACAGGGTAGCCCAACTAACACTGAAGCTTTCTTT.

The chain employs TRBV7-2 and TRBJ2-7; tentative D call: TRBD1 (6 bases). The germline V gene has CDR1 SGHTA and CDR2 FQGNSA. There are 15 residues in the CDR3. V was cut by 5 bases and J by 2 bases, with 16 bases left in between. The CDR3 nucleotides are TGTGCCAGCAGCGGTGGACAGCCAACCCCCTACGAGCAGTACTTC. As protein: CASSGGQPTPYEQYF. The whole variable domain, filled in from reference TRBV7-2 and TRBJ2-7, reads GAGVSQSPSNKVTEKGKDVELRCDPISGHTALYWYRQSLGQGLEFLIYFQGNSAPDKSGLPSDRFSAERTGGSVSTLTIQRTQQEDSAVYLCASSGGQPTPYEQYFGPGTRLTVT.

This clonotype showed up many times. The rearrangement links TRBV4-1 to TRBJ2-1, with no clear D. The CDR3 loop spans 14 amino acids. V gave up 0 bases and J gave up 9 bases, with 12 bases separating them. The germline CDR1 and CDR2 sequences are MGHRA and YSYEKL. The CDR3 bases are TGCGCCAGCAGCCAAGATCTATCAGCGATTGAGCAGTTCTTC. This sequence encodes CASSQDLSAIEQFF.

This clonotype was observed at least ten times. The chain recombines TRBV6-6 with TRBJ2-1; D perhaps matches TRBD2 (7 bases). From germline, CDR1 is MNHNY and CDR2 SVGAGI (reference sequence). The CDR3 extends over 12 amino acids. V shed 11 bases and J shed 4 bases, with 12 bases lying between them. The CDR3 region has the DNA TGTGCCGGGGGGGCAGCTTACAATGAGCAGTTCTTC. This translates into CAGGAAYNEQFF.

V gene TRBV9 combines with J gene TRBJ1-6; possibly TRBD1 for D (5 bases). Trimming left V 1 base short and J 7 bases short, with 12 bases between. This CDR3 is built from 15 residues. Germline values: CDR1 SGDLS, CDR2 YYNGEE. The CDR3 DNA reads as TGTGCCAGCAGCGTATCCGGGCAGGGCAATTCACCCCTCCACTTT. This gives the protein CASSVSGQGNSPLHF.

This chain connects TRBV20-1 to TRBJ2-7; 8 nucleotides agree with TRBD2. Germline V lookup: CDR1 DFQATT, CDR2 SNEGSKA (reference sequence). V lost 0 bases and J lost 3; bases outside the gene matches: 10. The CDR3 is made up of 16 amino acids. The CDR3 reads CSARDLPAGVRYEQYF. The CDR3 DNA follows: TGCAGTGCTAGAGATCTGCCAGCGGGAGTCCGCTACGAGCAGTACTTC.

The chain combines TRBV7-3 with TRBJ1-6; TRBD1 matches at 8 bases. With V trimmed by 4 bases and J by 5 bases, 4 bases remained unmatched. The CDR3 sequence is 15 residues long. Germline lookup yields CDR1 SGHTA and CDR2 FQGTGA. CDR3 region: CASSSGQGNNSPLHF. Here the CDR3 DNA reads TGTGCCAGCAGCTCTGGACAGGGCAATAATTCACCCCTCCACTTT.

The chain employs TRBV19 and TRBJ1-1; TRBD1 aligns across 7 bases. The CDR3 is made up of 15 amino acids. CDR1 is LNHDA and CDR2 is SQIVND in the germline V gene (reference sequence). V shed 5 bases, J shed 0 bases, and the junction held 6 bases outside the gene matches. CDR3 nucleotides: TGTGCCAGTAGTCCCTTAGACAGGGTGAACACTGAAGCTTTCTTT. Translation gives CASSPLDRVNTEAFF.

This clonotype was seen many times. The chain carries TRBV7-8 and TRBJ1-2, with D tentatively TRBD1 (5 bases). Looked up from germline, CDR1 is SGHVS and CDR2 is FQNEAQ. The CDR3 is 12 residues long. The V end was cut by 7 bases, the J end by 6 bases, with 12 bases between. DNA for the CDR3: TGTGCCAGCACCCTCTGGGGGGATGGCTACACCTTC. As protein: CASTLWGDGYTF.

Points on this clonotype: The CDR3 does not end in the conserved phenylalanine or tryptophan, so this is likely a read error. The CDR3 DNA reads as TGTGCCATCACCGAAGCACCCCGGACTAGTCATCGGGTTTACGAGCAGTACCTC. Translated, it gives CAITEAPRTSHRVYEQYL. The chain combines TRBV10-3 with TRBJ2-7; 7 positions agree with TRBD2. J lost 4 bases, V lost 7 bases, and 22 bases had no gene match. The V gene's germline CDR1 is ENHRY and CDR2 SYGVKD. The CDR3 is 18 amino acids.

In its sample, this clonotype was seen a few times. This sequence joins TRBV7-2 and TRBJ2-7, with 11 bases aligning to TRBD2. Trimming at V came to 6 bases and at J to 0 bases, leaving 7 bases not matched to a gene. The CDR3 extends over 16 amino acids. Germline CDR1 and CDR2: SGHTA and FQGNSA. The CDR3 DNA reads TGTGCCAGCAGTCACACAGGGACTAGCGGCTCCTACGAGCAGTACTTC. Translation: CASSHTGTSGSYEQYF.

This clonotype has ten or more counts. The rearrangement joins TRBV9 to TRBJ2-7; D tentatively reads TRBD1 or TRBD2 (5 bases each). Germline V gene data show CDR1 as SGDLS and CDR2 as YYNGEE. This CDR3 has 15 amino acids. V lost 3 bases and J 2 bases, leaving 15 bases between the germline ends. The CDR3 here is CASSGTGTATYEQYF. CDR3 coding DNA: TGTGCCAGCAGCGGCACCGGGACGGCAACCTACGAGCAGTACTTC.

J is TRBJ1-1 and V is TRBV19; 9 bases align to TRBD1. V gave up 5 bases and J gave up 1 base; unmatched junction bases: 17. Germline CDR1 is LNHDA and CDR2 is SQIVND (reference sequence). The CDR3 loop spans 19 amino acids. CDR3 bases: TGTGCCAGTAGTGACCGGGACAGGGTAATTCATAGTAAGAACACTGAAGCTTTCTTT. It encodes CASSDRDRVIHSKNTEAFF.